The clone carrying this T cell receptor (beta chain) showed up just a few times. Its antigen is still unknown. The sample comes from a study of PD-L1 blockade in urothelial cancer. Overall study: As for prior chemotherapy regimens, patients had received 0 to 3. Median blood clonality was about 0.081, with 82,636 unique TCRs.

Documented time point: peripheral blood 6 weeks after treatment start. The CDR3 runs to 13 residues. V shed 6 bases and J 3 bases; nucleotides not matched to a gene: 4. Germline lookup yields CDR1 SGHNT and CDR2 YENEEA. Sequenced by immunoSEQ multiplex PCR; TCRdb stores in-frame clones only, minus some. The top ten clones hold over 7.5% of a sample with approximately 91,000 clones, over 80% of them seen once. General study findings and limits: Patients with durable benefit had greater blood expansion of tumor-associated TCR clones 3 weeks into treatment.

The origin of this receptor is a man between 65 and 85 years old with urothelial cancer. This chain joins TRBV11-3 and TRBJ1-1, with 7 bases identical to TRBD1. The sequencing used PBMCs, collected around atezolizumab (anti-PD-L1) treatment. In nucleotides, the CDR3 is TGTGCCAGCAGTTTTGACAGGGACACTGAAGCTTTCTTT. This translates into CASSFDRDTEAFF.